The 13 T cell receptor beta chains below come from one sample, sequenced in a study of cytomegalovirus exposure and HLA in healthy donors. Amplification used 60 Vbeta primers and 13 Jbeta primers. The repertoire was sequenced with immunoSEQ multiplex PCR; TCRdb's copy has only in-frame clones and lacks some. The sample includes under 95,000 clones, about 75% of them seen just once. The sample taken for sequencing was PBMCs. These TCRs come from a man aged 35-49 years in good health and CMV-seronegative.

The rearrangement uses TRBV29-1 and TRBJ2-1; D remains unclear. The V gene lost 3 bases and the J gene lost 2 bases, with 11 bases spanning the gap. The CDR3 is 14 amino acids. Germline-derived CDR1 and CDR2 are SQVTM and ANQGSEA. Here the CDR3 reads CSVENSRPYNEQFF. In DNA, the CDR3 is TGCAGCGTTGAGAATAGCAGACCCTACAATGAGCAGTTCTTC.

The chain joins TRBV29-1 to TRBJ1-2, with 10 bases fitting TRBD1. Looked up from germline, CDR1 is SQVTM and CDR2 is ANQGSEA. The ends lost 0 bases at V and 7 bases at J; junction bases unmatched: 8. CDR3 length: 15 amino acids. Here the CDR3 DNA reads TGCAGCGTTGAAGAGGGGACAGGGGAGGGGTCTGGCTACACCTTC. Translation: CSVEEGTGEGSGYTF. Based on the CDR3 plus reference TRBV29-1 and TRBJ1-2, the full variable domain is SAVISQKPSRDICQRGTSLTIQCQVDSQVTMMFWYRQQPGQSLTLIATANQGSEATYESGFVIDKFPISRPNLTFSTLTVSNMSPEDSSIYLCSVEEGTGEGSGYTFGSGTRLTVV.

The chain carries TRBV6-5 and TRBJ1-3; no definite D call. The CDR3 covers 15 residues. Germline V gives CDR1 MNHEY, CDR2 SVGAGI. V was trimmed by 4 bases and J by 0 bases, leaving 10 bases between them. Written as DNA, the CDR3 is TGTGCCAGCAGTTTCTTCTCGGGCTCTGGAAACACCATATATTTT. It translates to CASSFFSGSGNTIYF.

The V call is TRBV5-4, the J call TRBJ1-4; TRBD1 is a possible D gene (5 bases). CDR1 and CDR2 from the germline V gene are SGHNT and YYREEE (reference sequence). V was pared by 2 bases and J by 6 bases, with 11 bases between. The CDR3 is made up of 14 amino acids. This CDR3 reads CASSLPGRDEKLFF. The CDR3 region has the DNA TGTGCCAGCAGCTTACCAGGGAGGGATGAAAAACTGTTTTTT.

This clone appeared a few times. This chain joins TRBV11-2 and TRBJ1-4; 7 positions match TRBD1. Germline CDR1 reads SGHAT; CDR2 reads FQNNGV. The trim removed 5 bases at V and 3 bases at J, leaving 6 bases unmatched. CDR3 length: 15 residues. CDR3 nucleotide sequence: TGTGCCAGCAGCGGGGGACAGCGCTCTAATGAAAAACTGTTTTTT. Translated, it gives CASSGGQRSNEKLFF. Together with reference TRBV11-2 and TRBJ1-4, the CDR3 gives the full variable domain: EAGVAQSPRYKIIEKRQSVAFWCNPISGHATLYWYQQILGQGPKLLIQFQNNGVVDDSQLPKDRFSAERLKGVDSTLKIQPAKLEDSAVYLCASSGGQRSNEKLFFGSGTQLSVL.

This clone was seen once. The rearrangement links TRBV27 to TRBJ2-1; tentative D call: TRBD2 (6 bases). There are 16 residues in the CDR3. Germline V gene sequence: CDR1 MNHEY, CDR2 SMNVEV (reference sequence). V dropped 5 bases and J dropped 2 bases, with 16 bases sitting between them. This chain's CDR3 is CASSPSAGNAYNEQFF. As DNA, the CDR3 is TGTGCCAGCAGTCCCTCTGCGGGAAACGCCTACAATGAGCAGTTCTTC.

This chain connects TRBV7-9 to TRBJ1-2, with 7 bases identical to TRBD1. This CDR3 contains 13 residues. V lost 5 bases to trimming and J lost 4 bases; unmatched junction nucleotides: 4. Germline lookup yields CDR1 SEHNR and CDR2 FQNEAQ (reference sequence). This chain's CDR3 is CASSGDRGYGYTF. CDR3 nucleotide sequence: TGTGCCAGCAGCGGGGACAGAGGCTATGGCTACACCTTC.

The chain carries TRBV21-1 and TRBJ2-7; TRBD1, as called in the table, went unchecked against the DNA. TRBV21-1 is designated a pseudogene. This CDR3 is 15 amino acids long. Here the CDR3 reads CASSKEGGLTYEQYF. In DNA, the CDR3 is TGTGCCAGCAGCAAAGAAGGGGGCTTGACCTACGAGCAGTACTTC.

CDR3 loop: CASSPGNQPQHF. CDR3 in DNA: TGTGCCAGCAGTCCAGGAAATCAGCCCCAGCATTTT. This sequence joins TRBV27 and TRBJ1-5; D not certain. Germline V CDR1 and CDR2: MNHEY, SMNVEV (reference sequence). V was trimmed by 5 bases and J by 4 bases, leaving 6 bases between them. This CDR3 region has 12 residues.

This rearrangement joins TRBV2 to TRBJ2-1; tentative D call: TRBD2 (6 bases). The V and J ends lost 1 base and 0 bases respectively, with 10 bases between them. This CDR3 is 16 amino acids long. From germline, CDR1 is SNHLY and CDR2 FYNNEI. As DNA, the CDR3 is TGTGCCAGCAGTGAAGTAGGGGACTTCTCCTACAATGAGCAGTTCTTC. Translation: CASSEVGDFSYNEQFF.

This clone has only a few counts. This chain links TRBV10-2 with TRBJ1-1; 8 bases line up with TRBD1. Looked up from germline, CDR1 is WSHSY and CDR2 is SAAADI. V dropped 7 bases and J dropped 4; count of bases not matched to a gene: 11. There are 15 residues in the CDR3. The CDR3 coding sequence is TGCGCCAGCAATTGGAACCTCAGGGGGCGCACTGAAGCTTTCTTT. This sequence encodes CASNWNLRGRTEAFF.

The V gene is TRBV5-1, the J gene TRBJ1-4, with 7 bases matching TRBD1. The CDR3 has 17 amino acids. Trimming removed 2 bases from V and 3 bases from J; junction bases left unmatched: 10. Per germline, CDR1 SGHRS and CDR2 YFSETQ. CDR3 amino acids: CASSLASGTASNEKLFF. CDR3 in DNA: TGCGCCAGCAGCTTAGCCTCTGGGACAGCCTCTAATGAAAAACTGTTTTTT.

The V call is TRBV7-2, the J call TRBJ1-4; D may be TRBD1 (5 bases). V lost 4 bases and J 0 bases, leaving 9 bases between the germline ends. The germline V gene has CDR1 SGHTA and CDR2 FQGNSA. CDR3 length: 15 amino acids. For the CDR3, the DNA is TGTGCCAGCAGCTCACAGGTCGCAACTAATGAAAAACTGTTTTTT. Translating it yields CASSSQVATNEKLFF. Drawing the rest from reference TRBV7-2 and TRBJ1-4, the complete variable domain is GAGVSQSPSNKVTEKGKDVELRCDPISGHTALYWYRQSLGQGLEFLIYFQGNSAPDKSGLPSDRFSAERTGGSVSTLTIQRTQQEDSAVYLCASSSQVATNEKLFFGSGTQLSVL.